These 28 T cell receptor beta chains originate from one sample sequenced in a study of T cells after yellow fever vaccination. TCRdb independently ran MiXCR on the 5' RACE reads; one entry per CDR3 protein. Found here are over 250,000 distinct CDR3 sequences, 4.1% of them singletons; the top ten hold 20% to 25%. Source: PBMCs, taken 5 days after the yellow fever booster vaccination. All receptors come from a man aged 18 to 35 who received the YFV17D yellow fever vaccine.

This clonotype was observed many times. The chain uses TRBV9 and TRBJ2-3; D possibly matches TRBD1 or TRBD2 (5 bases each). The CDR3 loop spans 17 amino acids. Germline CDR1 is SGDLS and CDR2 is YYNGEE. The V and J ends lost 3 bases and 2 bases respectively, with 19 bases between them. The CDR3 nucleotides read TGTGCCAGCAGCGCGCTCCGTTTTGGGGACCCCACAGATACGCAGTATTTT. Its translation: CASSALRFGDPTDTQYF.

The CDR3 coding sequence is TGCGCCAGCAGCTCGGCCGGGGATAGGAACACTGAAGCTTTCTTT. Translation: CASSSAGDRNTEAFF. The rearrangement uses TRBV5-1 and TRBJ1-1; D gene unclear. This CDR3 has 15 amino acids. The ends were cut back, 3 bases at V and 1 base at J, with 13 bases in the middle. CDR1 and CDR2 (germline): SGHRS, YFSETQ.

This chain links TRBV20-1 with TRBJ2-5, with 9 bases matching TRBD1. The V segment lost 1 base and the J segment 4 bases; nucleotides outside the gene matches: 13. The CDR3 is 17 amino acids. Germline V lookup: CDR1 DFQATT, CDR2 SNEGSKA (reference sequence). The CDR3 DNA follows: TGCAGTGCTAGAGGTCGACAGGGGGTTGGATCTGGAGAGACCCAGTACTTC. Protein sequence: CSARGRQGVGSGETQYF.

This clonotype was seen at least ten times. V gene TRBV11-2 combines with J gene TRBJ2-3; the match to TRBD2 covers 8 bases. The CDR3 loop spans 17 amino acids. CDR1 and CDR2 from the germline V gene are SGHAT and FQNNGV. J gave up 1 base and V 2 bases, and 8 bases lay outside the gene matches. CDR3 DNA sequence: TGTGCCAGCAGCTTAATCCCCAGAGCGGGGGGCACAGATACGCAGTATTTT. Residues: CASSLIPRAGGTDTQYF.

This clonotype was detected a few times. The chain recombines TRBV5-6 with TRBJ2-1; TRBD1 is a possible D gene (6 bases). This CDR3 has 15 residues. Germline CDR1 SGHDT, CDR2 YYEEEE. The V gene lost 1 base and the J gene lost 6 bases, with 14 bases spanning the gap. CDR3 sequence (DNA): TGTGCCAGCAGCTTGATCGGGACACGTATCAATGAGCAGTTCTTC. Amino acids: CASSLIGTRINEQFF.

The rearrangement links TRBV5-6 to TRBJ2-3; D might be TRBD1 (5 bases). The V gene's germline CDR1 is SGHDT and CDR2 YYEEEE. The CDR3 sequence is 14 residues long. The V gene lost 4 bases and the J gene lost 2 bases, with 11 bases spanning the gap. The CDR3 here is CASSPPTDTDTQYF. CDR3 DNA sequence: TGTGCCAGCAGCCCCCCGACAGACACAGATACGCAGTATTTT.

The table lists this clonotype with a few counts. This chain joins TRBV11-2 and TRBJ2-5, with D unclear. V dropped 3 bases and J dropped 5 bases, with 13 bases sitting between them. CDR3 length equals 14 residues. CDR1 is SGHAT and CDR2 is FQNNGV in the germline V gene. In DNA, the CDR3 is TGTGCCAGCAGCTTGAGGAAGCCCGAGGAGACCCAGTACTTC. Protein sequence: CASSLRKPEETQYF.

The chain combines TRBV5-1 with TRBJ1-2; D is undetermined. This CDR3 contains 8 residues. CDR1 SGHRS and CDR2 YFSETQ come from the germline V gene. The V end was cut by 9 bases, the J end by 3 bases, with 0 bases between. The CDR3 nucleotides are TGCGCCAACTATGGCTACACCTTC. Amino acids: CANYGYTF.

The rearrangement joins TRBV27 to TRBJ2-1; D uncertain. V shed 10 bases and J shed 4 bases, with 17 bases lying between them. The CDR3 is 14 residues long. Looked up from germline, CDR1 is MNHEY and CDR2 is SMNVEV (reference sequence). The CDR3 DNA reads TGTGCCACCAGCCCATGGGCGCGGTACAATGAGCAGTTCTTC. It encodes CATSPWARYNEQFF.

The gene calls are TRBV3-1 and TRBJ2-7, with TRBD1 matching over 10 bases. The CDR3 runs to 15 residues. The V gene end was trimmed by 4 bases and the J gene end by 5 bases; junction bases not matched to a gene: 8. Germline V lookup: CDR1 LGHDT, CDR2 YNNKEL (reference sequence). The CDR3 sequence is CASSPAPTGGHEQYF. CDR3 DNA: TGTGCCAGCAGCCCAGCTCCGACAGGGGGCCACGAGCAGTACTTC.

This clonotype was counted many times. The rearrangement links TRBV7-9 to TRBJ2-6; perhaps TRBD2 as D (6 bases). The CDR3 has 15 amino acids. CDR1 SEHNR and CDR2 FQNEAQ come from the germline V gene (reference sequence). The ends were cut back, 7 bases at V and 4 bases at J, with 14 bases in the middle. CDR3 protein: CASTPRAGGANVLTF. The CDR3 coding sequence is TGTGCCAGCACGCCCCGGGCGGGAGGGGCCAACGTCCTGACTTTC.

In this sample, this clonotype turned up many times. The CDR3 here is CASSTAPADTQYF. Here the CDR3 DNA reads TGTGCCAGCAGCACGGCGCCGGCCGATACGCAGTATTTT. This sequence joins TRBV7-2 and TRBJ2-3; D gene ambiguous. CDR1 is SGHTA, CDR2 FQGNSA, per germline. This CDR3 has 13 residues. Trimming pared 5 bases from V and 6 bases from J, leaving 12 bases between.

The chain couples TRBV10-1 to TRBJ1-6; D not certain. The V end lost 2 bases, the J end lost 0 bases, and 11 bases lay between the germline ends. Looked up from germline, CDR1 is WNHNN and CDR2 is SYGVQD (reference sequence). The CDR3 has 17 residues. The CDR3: CASSEGYRRSYNSPLHF. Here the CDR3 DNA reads TGCGCCAGCAGTGAGGGGTACCGGCGCTCCTATAATTCACCCCTCCACTTT.

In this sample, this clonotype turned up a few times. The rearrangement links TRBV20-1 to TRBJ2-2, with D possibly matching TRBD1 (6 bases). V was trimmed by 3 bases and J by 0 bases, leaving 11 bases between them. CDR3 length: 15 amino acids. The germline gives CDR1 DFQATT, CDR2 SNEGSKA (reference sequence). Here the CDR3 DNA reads TGCAGTGCTAGCCAGGGGAGCCCGAACACCGGGGAGCTGTTTTTT. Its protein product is CSASQGSPNTGELFF.

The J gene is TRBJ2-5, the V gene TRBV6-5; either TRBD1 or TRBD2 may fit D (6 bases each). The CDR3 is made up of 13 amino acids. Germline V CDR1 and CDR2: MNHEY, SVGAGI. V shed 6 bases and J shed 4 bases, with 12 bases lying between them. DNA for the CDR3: TGTGCCAGCAGATCTTGGGGGGCAGAGACCCAGTACTTC. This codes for CASRSWGAETQYF.

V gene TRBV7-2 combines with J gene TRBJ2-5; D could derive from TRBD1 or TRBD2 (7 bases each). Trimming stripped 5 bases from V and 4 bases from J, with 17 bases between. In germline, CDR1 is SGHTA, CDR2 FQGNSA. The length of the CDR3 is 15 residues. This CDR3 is CASSHQGGRPETQYF. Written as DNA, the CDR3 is TGTGCCAGCAGCCACCAGGGGGGGCGCCCAGAGACCCAGTACTTC.

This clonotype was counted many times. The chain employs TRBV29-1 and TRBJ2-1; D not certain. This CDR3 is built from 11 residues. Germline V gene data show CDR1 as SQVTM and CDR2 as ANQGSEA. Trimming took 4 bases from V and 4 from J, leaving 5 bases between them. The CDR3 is CSVVSYNEQFF. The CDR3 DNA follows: TGCAGCGTTGTTTCTTACAATGAGCAGTTCTTC.

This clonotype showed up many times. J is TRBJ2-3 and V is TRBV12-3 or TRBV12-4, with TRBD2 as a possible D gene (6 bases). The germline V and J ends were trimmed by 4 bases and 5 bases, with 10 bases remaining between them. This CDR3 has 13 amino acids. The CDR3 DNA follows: TGTGCCAGCAGTTCGCGGGGTGAAGATACGCAGTATTTT. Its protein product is CASSSRGEDTQYF.

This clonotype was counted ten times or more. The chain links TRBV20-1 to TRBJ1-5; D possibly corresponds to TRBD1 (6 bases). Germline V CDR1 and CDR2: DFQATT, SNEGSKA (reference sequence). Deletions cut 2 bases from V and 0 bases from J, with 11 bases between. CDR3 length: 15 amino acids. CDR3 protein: CSARKGGYSNQPQHF. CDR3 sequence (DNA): TGCAGTGCTAGAAAAGGGGGGTATAGCAATCAGCCCCAGCATTTT.

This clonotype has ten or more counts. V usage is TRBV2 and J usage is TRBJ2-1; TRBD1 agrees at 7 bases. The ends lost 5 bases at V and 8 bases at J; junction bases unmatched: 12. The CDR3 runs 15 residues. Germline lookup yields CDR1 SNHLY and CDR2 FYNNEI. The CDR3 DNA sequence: TGTGCCAGCAGTCCGACCGAGACAGGGTGGCATGAGCAGTTCTTC. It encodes CASSPTETGWHEQFF.

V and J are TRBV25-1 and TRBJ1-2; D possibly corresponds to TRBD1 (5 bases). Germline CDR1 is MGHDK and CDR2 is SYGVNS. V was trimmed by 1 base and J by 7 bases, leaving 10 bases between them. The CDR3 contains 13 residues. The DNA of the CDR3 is TGTGCCAGCAGTGAATCCAGGGACGGTGGCTACACCTTC. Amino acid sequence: CASSESRDGGYTF.

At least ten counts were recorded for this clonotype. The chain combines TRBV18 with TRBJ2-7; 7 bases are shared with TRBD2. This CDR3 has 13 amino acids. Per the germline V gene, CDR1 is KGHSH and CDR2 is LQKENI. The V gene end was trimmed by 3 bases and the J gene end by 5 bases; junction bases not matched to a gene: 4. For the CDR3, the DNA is TGTGCCAGCTCACCCTTGGGGAGGGACGAGCAGTACGTC. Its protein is CASSPLGRDEQYV.

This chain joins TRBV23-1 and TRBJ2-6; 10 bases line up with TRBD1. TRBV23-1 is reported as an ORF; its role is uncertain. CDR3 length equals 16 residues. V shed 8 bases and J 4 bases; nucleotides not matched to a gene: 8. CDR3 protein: CASPRDRGSGANVLTF. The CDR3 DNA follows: TGCGCCAGCCCCCGGGACAGGGGATCCGGGGCCAACGTCCTGACTTTC.

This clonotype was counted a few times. Here the CDR3 reads CASSVAVYNEQFF. In DNA, the CDR3 is TGTGCCAGCAGCGTAGCTGTATACAATGAGCAGTTCTTC. The V and J genes are TRBV9 and TRBJ2-1; D unresolved. The germline gives CDR1 SGDLS, CDR2 YYNGEE. CDR3 length equals 13 residues. V lost 0 bases to trimming and J lost 4 bases, with 5 bases between them.

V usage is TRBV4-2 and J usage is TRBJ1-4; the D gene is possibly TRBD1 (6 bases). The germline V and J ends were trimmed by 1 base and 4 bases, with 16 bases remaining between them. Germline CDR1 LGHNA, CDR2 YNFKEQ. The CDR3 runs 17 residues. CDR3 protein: CASSQAPVGRGNEKLFF. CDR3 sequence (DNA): TGTGCCAGCAGCCAAGCTCCGGTGGGCAGGGGTAATGAAAAACTGTTTTTT.

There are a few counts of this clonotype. CDR3 residues: CASSFDRESPLHF. The CDR3, as DNA: TGCGCCAGCAGCTTCGACAGGGAGTCACCCCTCCACTTT. The chain carries TRBV5-1 and TRBJ1-6, with 7 bases aligning to TRBD1. The CDR3 sequence is 13 residues long. The V gene end was trimmed by 2 bases and the J gene end by 10 bases; junction bases not matched to a gene: 3. Germline assignment: CDR1 SGHRS and CDR2 YFSETQ. Full variable domain (rest looked up from reference TRBV5-1 and TRBJ1-6): KAGVTQTPRYLIKTRGQQVTLSCSPISGHRSVSWYQQTPGQGLQFLFEYFSETQRNKGNFPGRFSGRQFSNSRSEMNVSTLELGDSALYLCASSFDRESPLHFGNGTRLTVT.

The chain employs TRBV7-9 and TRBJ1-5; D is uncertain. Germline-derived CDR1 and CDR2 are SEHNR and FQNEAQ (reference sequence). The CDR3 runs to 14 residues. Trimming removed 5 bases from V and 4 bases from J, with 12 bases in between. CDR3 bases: TGTGCCAGCAGCCATGAAGGCCGGAATCAGCCCCAGCATTTT. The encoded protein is CASSHEGRNQPQHF.

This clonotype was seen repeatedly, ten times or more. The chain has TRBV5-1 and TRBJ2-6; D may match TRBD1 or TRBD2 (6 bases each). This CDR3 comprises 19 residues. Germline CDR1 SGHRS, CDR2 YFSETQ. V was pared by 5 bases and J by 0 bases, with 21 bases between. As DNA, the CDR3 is TGCGCCAGCAGGCCCGGTGGGGGGCAATCCAACTCTGGGGCCAACGTCCTGACTTTC. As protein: CASRPGGGQSNSGANVLTF.